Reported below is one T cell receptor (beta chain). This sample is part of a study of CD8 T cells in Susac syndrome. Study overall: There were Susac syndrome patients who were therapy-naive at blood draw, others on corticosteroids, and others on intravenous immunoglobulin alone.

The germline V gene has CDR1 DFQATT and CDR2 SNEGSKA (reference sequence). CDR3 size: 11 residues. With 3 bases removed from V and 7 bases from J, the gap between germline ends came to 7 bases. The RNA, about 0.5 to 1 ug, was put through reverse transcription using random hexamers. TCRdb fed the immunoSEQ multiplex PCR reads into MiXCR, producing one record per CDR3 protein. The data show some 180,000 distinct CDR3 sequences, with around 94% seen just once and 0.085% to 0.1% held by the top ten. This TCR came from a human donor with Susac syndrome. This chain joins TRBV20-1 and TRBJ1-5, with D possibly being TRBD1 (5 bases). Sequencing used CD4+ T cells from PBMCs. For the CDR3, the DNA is TGCAGTGCTAGTGGGGGACAGCCCCAGCATTTT. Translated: CSASGGQPQHF.